A single sample is the source of the 25 T cell receptor beta chains below, sequenced in a study of blood T cell repertoires in COVID-19. TCRdb's copy holds only in-frame clones and misses some; the assay was immunoSEQ multiplex PCR. The repertoire holds about 210,000 clones, with about 87% as singletons. Sequencing was done on a sample of PBMCs or T cells enriched from blood (not recorded which). The receptors were sampled from a man aged 18-30 years with acute COVID-19.

The chain employs TRBV10-3 and TRBJ1-5; D unclear. The CDR3 totals 15 residues. Per the germline V gene, CDR1 is ENHRY and CDR2 is SYGVKD. V lost 4 bases and J lost 1, with 11 bases in between. In nucleotides, the CDR3 is TGTGCCATCAGTGGAGGAGAACGGAGCAATCAGCCCCAGCATTTT. Its translation is CAISGGERSNQPQHF.

The chain uses TRBV19 and TRBJ1-5; no clear D gene. The length of the CDR3 is 13 residues. In germline, CDR1 is LNHDA, CDR2 SQIVND (reference sequence). Trimming stripped 3 bases from V and 5 bases from J, with 8 bases between. The CDR3 reads CASSISPYQPQHF. The DNA of the CDR3 is TGTGCCAGTAGTATCTCTCCCTATCAGCCCCAGCATTTT.

V is TRBV7-6 and J is TRBJ2-1; TRBD2 is a possible D gene (6 bases). The germline V gene encodes CDR1 SGHVS and CDR2 FNYEAQ. The CDR3 has 13 residues. Trimming shortened V by 4 bases and J by 8 bases, and 12 bases separated the two germline ends. DNA for the CDR3: TGTGCCAGCAGCTGGGGGGACTCATATGAGCAGTTCTTC. Protein: CASSWGDSYEQFF.

As regards this clone: This sample also contains other DNA sequences that code for the same CDR3. The chain recombines TRBV28 with TRBJ2-7; TRBD2 agrees at 9 bases. V was clipped by 7 bases and J by 1 base; unmatched bases: 5. Germline values: CDR1 MDHEN, CDR2 SYDVKM. The CDR3 loop spans 14 amino acids. CDR3 loop: CASTPSGTSYEQYF. CDR3 nucleotide sequence: TGTGCCAGCACACCTAGCGGGACTTCCTACGAGCAGTACTTC.

The gene calls are TRBV28 and TRBJ2-1, with TRBD2 as a possible D gene (6 bases). The CDR3 consists of 13 residues. V was shortened by 6 bases and J by 7 bases, with 13 bases between the two germline ends. Per germline, CDR1 MDHEN and CDR2 SYDVKM. The DNA for the CDR3 is TGTGCCAGCAGGTGGGAGGATTCAAATGAGCAGTTCTTC. This sequence encodes CASRWEDSNEQFF.

The chain couples TRBV4-3 to TRBJ2-3; maybe TRBD2 (5 bases). This CDR3 region has 15 residues. V lost 1 base and J lost 7, with 15 bases in between. CDR1 and CDR2 (germline): LGHNA, YSLEER. CDR3 sequence (DNA): TGCGCCAGCAGCCAAGGCCGGGGAAAACTAAATACGCAGTATTTT. It encodes CASSQGRGKLNTQYF.

This clone occurred once. The chain joins TRBV4-1 to TRBJ2-7; 8 bases match TRBD2. The CDR3 has 18 residues. Trimming removed 1 base from V and 4 bases from J; junction bases left unmatched: 15. Germline-derived CDR1 and CDR2 are MGHRA and YSYEKL. CDR3 loop: CASSQGKTGGSRRYEQYF. In DNA form, the CDR3 reads TGCGCCAGCAGCCAAGGAAAAACGGGAGGGTCGCGAAGATACGAGCAGTACTTC.

The V gene is TRBV28, the J gene TRBJ2-1, with 10 bases lining up with TRBD1. The CDR3 contains 16 residues. Germline V gene data show CDR1 as MDHEN and CDR2 as SYDVKM. J was trimmed by 4 bases and V by 6 bases; bases with no gene match: 9. This CDR3 reads CASSDGPGQGYNEQFF. CDR3 DNA sequence: TGTGCCAGCAGCGACGGTCCGGGACAGGGGTACAATGAGCAGTTCTTC.

The chain combines TRBV6-8 with TRBJ2-2, with D maybe TRBD1 (6 bases). Germline CDR1 and CDR2: MNHGY and SAAAGT. CDR3 length equals 21 residues. Trimming removed 0 bases from V and 2 bases from J, with 25 bases in between. CDR3 DNA: TGTGCCAGCAGTTACTCGAAATTTTCGGGACAAAGGGTCCCAAACACCGGGGAGCTGTTTTTT. Translation gives CASSYSKFSGQRVPNTGELFF.

This clone was seen a handful of times. The chain uses TRBV27 and TRBJ1-1; 8 nucleotides align to TRBD1. Losses at the gene ends were 5 bases for V and 4 bases for J; bases not matched to a gene: 9. CDR3 length: 15 residues. CDR1 and CDR2 from the germline V gene are MNHEY and SMNVEV (reference sequence). The CDR3 spells CASSPRGQGPTEAFF. The DNA of the CDR3 is TGTGCCAGCAGTCCCAGAGGACAGGGCCCCACTGAAGCTTTCTTT.

This clone has just one count. This rearrangement joins TRBV27 to TRBJ2-7; 7 positions match TRBD1. This CDR3 comprises 14 residues. Losses at the gene ends were 6 bases for V and 7 bases for J; bases not matched to a gene: 12. In germline, CDR1 is MNHEY, CDR2 SMNVEV (reference sequence). The DNA of the CDR3 is TGTGCCAGCAGCCTCTTGGACAGGAAAAGGGAGCAGTACTTC. Protein product: CASSLLDRKREQYF.

The chain joins TRBV25-1 to TRBJ2-5, with TRBD2 matching 7 bases. Germline V gene lookup returns CDR1 MGHDK and CDR2 SYGVNS. There are 17 residues in the CDR3. J gave up 4 bases and V 3 bases, and 14 bases lay outside the gene matches. CDR3 sequence reads: CASSDETPGLSAETQYF. The CDR3, as DNA: TGTGCCAGCAGTGACGAAACCCCGGGACTATCGGCAGAGACCCAGTACTTC.

This chain joins TRBV27 and TRBJ2-1; 7 bases match TRBD2. The CDR3 extends over 16 amino acids. Germline loops: CDR1 MNHEY, CDR2 SMNVEV (reference sequence). J gave up 2 bases and V 4 bases, and 8 bases lay outside the gene matches. CDR3 bases: TGTGCCAGCAGTTCGTCGTTAGCGGGTACCTACAATGAGCAGTTCTTC. Protein sequence: CASSSSLAGTYNEQFF.

This clone was found once. The gene calls are TRBV7-8 and TRBJ1-2, with D uncertain. The germline CDR1 and CDR2 sequences are SGHVS and FQNEAQ. This CDR3 spans 13 amino acids. Trimming took 1 base from V and 11 from J, leaving 14 bases between them. CDR3 DNA sequence: TGTGCCAGCAGCTTAGATTTACTGGAGGAGTACACCTTC. It specifies CASSLDLLEEYTF.

The rearrangement joins TRBV12-3 or TRBV12-4 to TRBJ1-5; D is possibly TRBD1 (6 bases). The germline V and J ends were trimmed by 1 base and 10 bases, with 11 bases remaining between them. CDR3 size: 13 residues. This CDR3 reads CASSLGGGRPQHF. Here the CDR3 DNA reads TGTGCCAGCAGTTTAGGAGGGGGAAGACCCCAGCATTTT.

This sequence joins TRBV18 and TRBJ2-1, with 11 nucleotides matching TRBD2. The CDR3 runs 15 residues. V was clipped by 5 bases and J by 5 bases; unmatched bases: 5. Germline V gene data show CDR1 as KGHSH and CDR2 as LQKENI. DNA for the CDR3: TGTGCCAGCTCATCCGGGACTAGCGGAGACAATGAGCAGTTCTTC. Its translation is CASSSGTSGDNEQFF.

The sample holds one count of this clone. The chain links TRBV3-1 (or the pseudogene TRBV3-2) to TRBJ2-3, with D possibly being TRBD2 (5 bases). From germline, CDR1 is LGHDT and CDR2 YNNKEL (reference sequence). The CDR3 length is 14 residues. V was clipped by 3 bases and J by 2 bases, with 9 bases between them. The CDR3 sequence is CASSQKRVTDTQYF. The DNA for the CDR3 is TGTGCCAGCAGCCAGAAGAGGGTCACAGATACGCAGTATTTT.

The rearrangement uses TRBV14 and TRBJ1-1, with 7 bases fitting TRBD1. Trimming cost V 1 base and J 11 bases; bases outside gene matches: 16. Looked up from germline, CDR1 is SGHDN and CDR2 is FVKESK. The CDR3 spans 16 residues. The chain's CDR3 is CASSQGPMTGTGKAFF. In DNA, the CDR3 is TGTGCCAGCAGCCAAGGGCCCATGACAGGGACCGGGAAGGCTTTCTTT.

The J gene is TRBJ1-4, the V gene TRBV3-1 (or the pseudogene TRBV3-2); tentatively, D is TRBD1 (6 bases). Germline values: CDR1 LGHDT, CDR2 YNNKEL (reference sequence). Trimming shortened V by 4 bases and J by 3 bases, and 18 bases separated the two germline ends. The CDR3 consists of 17 residues. CDR3 sequence reads: CASSRSRGGPANEKLFF. DNA for the CDR3: TGTGCCAGCAGCCGCTCTAGGGGGGGCCCGGCTAATGAAAAACTGTTTTTT.

The gene calls are TRBV5-5 and TRBJ2-7, with a possible D match to TRBD2 (6 bases). The CDR3 has 14 residues. The germline V gene encodes CDR1 SGHKS and CDR2 YYEKEE (reference sequence). V lost 2 bases and J 5 bases, leaving 14 bases between the germline ends. The CDR3: CASSFGWEVNEQYF. DNA of the CDR3: TGTGCCAGCAGCTTCGGGTGGGAGGTCAACGAGCAGTACTTC. The full variable domain, rest sourced from reference TRBV5-5 and TRBJ2-7, is DAGVTQSPTHLIKTRGQQVTLRCSPISGHKSVSWYQQVLGQGPQFIFQYYEKEERGRGNFPDRFSARQFPNYSSELNVNALLLGDSALYLCASSFGWEVNEQYFGPGTRLTVT.

The chain uses TRBV18 and TRBJ2-5; weak D call: TRBD2 (5 bases). V lost 3 bases and J 11 bases, leaving 13 bases between the germline ends. The CDR3 totals 12 residues. Per the germline V gene, CDR1 is KGHSH and CDR2 is LQKENI. The CDR3 loop is CASSPEAASQYF. DNA for the CDR3: TGTGCCAGCTCACCGGAGGCAGCCTCTCAGTACTTC.

This chain connects TRBV12-5 to TRBJ2-7, with a tentative D call TRBD1 (5 bases). In germline, CDR1 is LGHNT, CDR2 FRNRAP. The ends were cut back, 9 bases at V and 4 bases at J, with 10 bases in the middle. The CDR3 length is 11 residues. The CDR3 DNA sequence: TGTGCTAGGGGGCTGATATACGAGCAGTACTTC. This encodes CARGLIYEQYF.

This clone was counted a single time. The chain recombines TRBV28 with TRBJ1-2; a weak D match, TRBD1 (6 bases). CDR1 and CDR2 from the germline V gene are MDHEN and SYDVKM. Trimming stripped 7 bases from V and 2 bases from J, with 11 bases between. This CDR3 comprises 13 residues. The CDR3 here is CASTPRGNYGYTF. The CDR3, as DNA: TGTGCCAGCACCCCCAGGGGCAACTATGGCTACACCTTC.

The chain recombines TRBV28 with TRBJ1-1, with TRBD1 matching over 7 bases. With 4 bases clipped from V and 1 base from J, the junction kept 3 bases outside the gene matches. Germline values: CDR1 MDHEN, CDR2 SYDVKM. The CDR3 consists of 14 residues. The CDR3 DNA follows: TGTGCCAGCAGTTCACAGGGGAAGAACACTGAAGCTTTCTTT. It codes for CASSSQGKNTEAFF.

This clone has only one observation. The V and J genes are TRBV7-2 and TRBJ1-2; D possibly corresponds to TRBD1 (6 bases). Deletions cut 0 bases from V and 5 bases from J, with 13 bases between. This CDR3 spans 15 amino acids. Germline V lookup: CDR1 SGHTA, CDR2 FQGNSA. The CDR3 reads CASSLATGPNYGYTF. The CDR3 DNA reads as TGTGCCAGCAGCTTAGCGACAGGCCCCAATTATGGCTACACCTTC.